Presented here are 28 T cell receptor beta chains from one specimen sequenced in a study of siplizumab effects on memory and regulatory T cells. The data were produced by immunoSEQ multiplex PCR, yet TCRdb's version contains in-frame clones alone and is incomplete. The sample has about 85,000 clones; approximately 95% are singletons. Material for sequencing was CD8+ T cells sorted from blood. The receptor source for this set is a human donor in good health.

V is TRBV19 and J is TRBJ2-7, with a weak D call TRBD2 (5 bases). Germline V gene lookup returns CDR1 LNHDA and CDR2 SQIVND (reference sequence). Between the trimmed V and J ends, which lost 3 bases and 2 bases, there was a span of 11 bases. There are 14 residues in the CDR3. CDR3 nucleotides: TGTGCCAGTAGTATCGCAGAGAGGGCCTACGAGCAGTACTTC. Its protein product is CASSIAERAYEQYF.

The V and J genes are TRBV4-1 and TRBJ2-5; 13 positions match TRBD2. The junction had 9 bases not matched to a gene; V was cut back by 3 bases and J by 2 bases. CDR1 MGHRA and CDR2 YSYEKL come from the germline V gene. This CDR3 comprises 18 residues. The CDR3 spells CASSHLGGTSGAQETQYF. The CDR3 coding sequence is TGCGCCAGCAGCCACCTCGGGGGGACTAGCGGGGCGCAAGAGACCCAGTACTTC.

The V and J genes are TRBV19 and TRBJ2-1; 15 bases align to TRBD2. Germline CDR1 is LNHDA and CDR2 is SQIVND (reference sequence). The CDR3 is made up of 16 amino acids. The trim removed 6 bases at V and 8 bases at J, leaving 8 bases unmatched. This CDR3 reads CASRGTSGRLSDEQFF. CDR3 DNA sequence: TGTGCCAGTAGAGGGACTAGCGGGAGGCTGTCGGATGAGCAGTTCTTC.

The chain carries TRBV7-9 and TRBJ2-7, with TRBD1 identical over 9 bases. The V and J ends lost 5 bases and 4 bases, in that order; junction bases with no gene match: 9. The CDR3 length is 15 residues. Germline CDR1 SEHNR, CDR2 FQNEAQ (reference sequence). The CDR3 sequence: CASSAPGQGGYEQYF. Here the CDR3 DNA reads TGTGCCAGCAGCGCCCCGGGACAGGGTGGATACGAGCAGTACTTC.

The rearrangement links TRBV2 to TRBJ1-5, with TRBD1 matching over 7 bases. The CDR3 extends over 17 amino acids. Looked up from germline, CDR1 is SNHLY and CDR2 is FYNNEI. J gave up 0 bases and V 4 bases, and 9 bases lay outside the gene matches. CDR3 loop: CASSGVQGGYSNQPQHF. The CDR3 DNA is TGTGCCAGCAGTGGTGTTCAGGGGGGCTATAGCAATCAGCCCCAGCATTTT. The whole variable domain, remainder taken from reference TRBV2 and TRBJ1-5, is EPEVTQTPSHQVTQMGQEVILRCVPISNHLYFYWYRQILGQKVEFLVSFYNNEISEKSEIFDDQFSVERPDGSNFTLKIRSTKLEDSAMYFCASSGVQGGYSNQPQHFGDGTRLSIL.

The J gene is TRBJ1-2, the V gene TRBV15; D may be TRBD1 (6 bases). V lost 4 bases and J lost 7, with 16 bases in between. The germline V gene encodes CDR1 LNHNV and CDR2 YYDKDF (reference sequence). The CDR3 runs 14 residues. In nucleotides, the CDR3 is TGTGCCACCAGCACCCACAGGGAACTGCCTGGCTACACCTTC. It encodes CATSTHRELPGYTF.

In its sample, this clone was seen once. The chain is built from TRBV9 and TRBJ2-3, with D possibly being TRBD1 (7 bases). This CDR3 is 16 amino acids long. Trimming took off 3 bases at V and 1 base at J, with 15 bases between the two ends. Germline V gives CDR1 SGDLS, CDR2 YYNGEE. The CDR3 here is CASSEFLRGGTDTQYF. The CDR3 DNA reads TGTGCCAGCAGCGAATTCCTCAGGGGGGGCACAGATACGCAGTATTTT.

The V and J genes are TRBV19 and TRBJ2-7; D is possibly TRBD1 (6 bases). This CDR3 region has 13 residues. The germline gives CDR1 LNHDA, CDR2 SQIVND (reference sequence). The V end was cut by 8 bases, the J end by 3 bases, with 14 bases between. CDR3 protein: CASAQGTSYEQYF. CDR3 nucleotide sequence: TGTGCCAGTGCCCAGGGGACGAGCTACGAGCAGTACTTC.

This chain joins TRBV30 and TRBJ2-7, with 9 bases aligning to TRBD1. The CDR3 extends over 13 amino acids. Germline values: CDR1 GTSNPN, CDR2 SVGIG (reference sequence). V trimming: 3 bases; J trimming: 5 bases; junction bases outside the gene matches: 5. The CDR3 DNA is TGTGCCTGGAGGGGGACAGGGCTCCACGAGCAGTACTTC. Protein: CAWRGTGLHEQYF.

The chain joins TRBV19 to TRBJ2-1; D unresolved. The germline gives CDR1 LNHDA, CDR2 SQIVND (reference sequence). The germline V and J ends were trimmed by 7 bases and 0 bases, with 7 bases remaining between them. This CDR3 region has 13 residues. CDR3 loop: CASTPSSYNEQFF. The DNA of the CDR3 is TGTGCCAGTACCCCGAGCTCCTACAATGAGCAGTTCTTC.

The rearrangement uses TRBV18 and TRBJ2-7, with TRBD1 matching 9 bases. Germline V gene lookup returns CDR1 KGHSH and CDR2 LQKENI. There are 15 residues in the CDR3. Unmatched junction bases numbered 10, after V lost 4 bases and J lost 6 bases. CDR3 nucleotides: TGTGCCAGCTCACTAACCGGGACAGGGCATAGCGAGCAGTACTTC. The encoded protein is CASSLTGTGHSEQYF.

The J gene is TRBJ2-7, the V gene TRBV19; D is possibly TRBD1 (6 bases). The length of the CDR3 is 13 residues. Trimming stripped 3 bases from V and 6 bases from J, with 12 bases between. CDR1 is LNHDA, CDR2 SQIVND, per germline (reference sequence). CDR3 nucleotide sequence: TGTGCCAGTAGTATCGGGACATCGGGCGAGCAGTACTTC. This encodes CASSIGTSGEQYF.

V and J are TRBV6-1 and TRBJ1-5; D uncertain. Germline V gene lookup returns CDR1 MNHNS and CDR2 SASEGT. This CDR3 is 14 amino acids long. V was trimmed by 7 bases and J by 0 bases, leaving 10 bases between them. This CDR3 reads CASIGWNSNQPQHF. CDR3 DNA: TGTGCCAGCATAGGTTGGAATAGCAATCAGCCCCAGCATTTT.

About this clone itself: Other DNA sequences within the sample encode an identical CDR3. V is TRBV27 and J is TRBJ2-1; D is perhaps TRBD2 (6 bases). The V gene lost 0 bases and the J gene lost 6 bases, with 9 bases spanning the gap. In germline, CDR1 is MNHEY, CDR2 SMNVEV (reference sequence). The CDR3 is 14 amino acids. The CDR3 sequence: CASSLSGTSNEQFF. In DNA form, the CDR3 reads TGTGCCAGCAGTTTATCCGGGACTTCCAATGAGCAGTTCTTC.

The chain's CDR3 is CASRGGAEAFF. In nucleotides, the CDR3 is TGCGCCAGCAGAGGTGGGGCTGAAGCTTTCTTT. The chain carries TRBV10-2 and TRBJ1-1, with D unclear. The CDR3 loop spans 11 amino acids. With 6 bases removed from V and 6 bases from J, the gap between germline ends came to 8 bases. CDR1 and CDR2 (germline): WSHSY, SAAADI.

This clone was seen just once. This chain links TRBV11-2 with TRBJ2-7; 9 positions match TRBD2. The V gene's germline CDR1 is SGHAT and CDR2 FQNNGV. This CDR3 contains 16 residues. J lost 0 bases, V lost 6 bases, and 9 bases had no gene match. Written as DNA, the CDR3 is TGTGCCAGCAGTCCTGGATTTAGCGGGAGCTCCTACGAGCAGTACTTC. It translates to CASSPGFSGSSYEQYF.

The gene calls are TRBV28 and TRBJ1-1; maybe TRBD1 (6 bases). Trimming took 1 base from V and 4 from J, leaving 10 bases between them. Germline CDR1 is MDHEN and CDR2 is SYDVKM. This CDR3 region has 14 residues. DNA for the CDR3: TGTGCCAGCAGTTTATTTAGGGGGGGCACTGAAGCTTTCTTT. Its translation: CASSLFRGGTEAFF.

This rearrangement joins TRBV7-9 to TRBJ2-1; D is undetermined. This CDR3 region has 14 residues. The germline V gene encodes CDR1 SEHNR and CDR2 FQNEAQ (reference sequence). V was clipped by 5 bases and J by 0 bases, with 8 bases between them. CDR3 sequence (DNA): TGTGCCAGCAGCGCCGTGGGCTCCTACAATGAGCAGTTCTTC. The encoded protein is CASSAVGSYNEQFF.

This clone was seen only once. The V and J genes are TRBV20-1 and TRBJ1-2; the D is unclear. Trimming took 8 bases from V and 8 from J, leaving 6 bases between them. Looked up from germline, CDR1 is DFQATT and CDR2 is SNEGSKA (reference sequence). CDR3 length: 8 amino acids. The CDR3 is CSTSGYTF. The CDR3 coding sequence is TGCAGTACCTCGGGCTACACCTTC.

The chain couples TRBV6-5 to TRBJ1-2; D is ambiguous. The CDR3 is 13 amino acids. Trimming took 3 bases from V and 4 from J, leaving 9 bases between them. CDR1 is MNHEY and CDR2 is SVGAGI in the germline V gene. The CDR3 here is CASSYVSSYGYTF. In DNA form, the CDR3 reads TGTGCCAGCAGTTATGTCAGTTCCTATGGCTACACCTTC.

The chain carries TRBV12-5 and TRBJ2-2, with a possible D match to TRBD1 (6 bases). The CDR3 covers 13 residues. The V end was cut by 2 bases, the J end by 6 bases, with 7 bases between. Germline CDR1 is LGHNT and CDR2 is FRNRAP. The CDR3, as DNA: TGTGCTAGTGGTTTGACAGGGTCCGGGGAGCTGTTTTTT. Residues: CASGLTGSGELFF.

The chain joins TRBV25-1 to TRBJ1-4, with D maybe TRBD1 (6 bases). Germline V gene sequence: CDR1 MGHDK, CDR2 SYGVNS. The V and J ends lost 4 bases and 4 bases respectively, with 16 bases between them. The CDR3 covers 16 residues. CDR3 nucleotides: TGTGCCAGCAGTGGATATTCGGACAGCCTTAATGAAAAACTGTTTTTT. Translating it yields CASSGYSDSLNEKLFF.

This clone has just a few counts. The J gene is TRBJ1-1, the V gene TRBV19; D unresolved. Germline assignment: CDR1 LNHDA and CDR2 SQIVND (reference sequence). The CDR3 totals 14 residues. Trimming took 5 bases from V and 0 from J, leaving 10 bases between them. The CDR3 coding sequence is TGTGCCAGTAGTTTTGGCAGCATGAACACTGAAGCTTTCTTT. Translated, it gives CASSFGSMNTEAFF.

The gene calls are TRBV5-1 and TRBJ1-2, with D maybe TRBD1 (5 bases). Germline V CDR1 and CDR2: SGHRS, YFSETQ. Trimming took 4 bases from V and 4 from J, leaving 8 bases between them. This CDR3 has 12 amino acids. Here the CDR3 DNA reads TGCGCCAGCAGCCACGACAGCTATGGCTACACCTTC. Translating it yields CASSHDSYGYTF.

The rearrangement links TRBV12-5 to TRBJ2-1, with D hard to call. V was trimmed by 2 bases and J by 7 bases, leaving 9 bases between them. The germline V gene encodes CDR1 LGHNT and CDR2 FRNRAP. CDR3 length: 13 residues. The CDR3 DNA reads as TGTGCTAGTGGTTTGATTAGTAGGAATGAGCAGTTCTTC. This codes for CASGLISRNEQFF.

The chain has TRBV7-9 and TRBJ2-7; D is possibly TRBD2 (6 bases). Trimming left V 5 bases short and J 3 bases short, with 20 bases between. CDR3 size: 16 residues. Per germline, CDR1 SEHNR and CDR2 FQNEAQ (reference sequence). In DNA, the CDR3 is TGTGCCAGCAGCAGCACCGGGACTCAACAGCACTACGAGCAGTACTTC. It yields the protein CASSSTGTQQHYEQYF.

The chain uses TRBV27 and TRBJ2-1, with TRBD1 matching over 11 bases. V gave up 6 bases and J gave up 9 bases; unmatched junction bases: 7. The CDR3 has 14 residues. Germline CDR1 reads MNHEY; CDR2 reads SMNVEV (reference sequence). As DNA, the CDR3 is TGTGCCAGCAGCACCGGGACAGGGGGTGTTGAGCAGTTCTTC. It encodes CASSTGTGGVEQFF.

The chain has TRBV2 and TRBJ1-2; 7 bases are a match to TRBD1. This CDR3 comprises 15 residues. The V segment lost 3 bases and the J segment 6 bases; nucleotides outside the gene matches: 10. Germline lookup yields CDR1 SNHLY and CDR2 FYNNEI. Here the CDR3 reads CASSDLTAGGDGYTF. CDR3 in DNA: TGTGCCAGCAGTGATCTAACGGCAGGGGGGGATGGCTACACCTTC.